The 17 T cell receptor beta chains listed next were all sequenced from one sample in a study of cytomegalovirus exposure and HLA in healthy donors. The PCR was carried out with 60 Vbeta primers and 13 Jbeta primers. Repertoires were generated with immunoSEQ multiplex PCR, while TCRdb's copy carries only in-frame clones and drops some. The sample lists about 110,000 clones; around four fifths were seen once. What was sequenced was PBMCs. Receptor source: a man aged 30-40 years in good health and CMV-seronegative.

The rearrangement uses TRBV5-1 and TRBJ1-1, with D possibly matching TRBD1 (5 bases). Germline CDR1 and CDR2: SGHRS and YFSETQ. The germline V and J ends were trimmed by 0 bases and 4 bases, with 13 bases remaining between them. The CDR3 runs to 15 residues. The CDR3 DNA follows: TGCGCCAGCAGCTTGGGGGGCTCGGCGCTCACTGAAGCTTTCTTT. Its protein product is CASSLGGSALTEAFF.

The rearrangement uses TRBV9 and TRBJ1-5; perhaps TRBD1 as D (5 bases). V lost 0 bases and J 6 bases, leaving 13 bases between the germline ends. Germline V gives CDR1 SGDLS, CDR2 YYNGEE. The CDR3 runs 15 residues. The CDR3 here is CASSVATGEGQPQHF. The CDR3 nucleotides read TGTGCCAGCAGCGTAGCTACGGGGGAAGGTCAGCCCCAGCATTTT.

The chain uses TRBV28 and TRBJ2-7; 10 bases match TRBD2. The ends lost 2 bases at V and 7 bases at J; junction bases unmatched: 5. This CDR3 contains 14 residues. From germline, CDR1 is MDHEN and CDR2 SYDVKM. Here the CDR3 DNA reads TGTGCCAGCAGTTTACTAGCGGGAGTAGGAGAGCAGTACTTC. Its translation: CASSLLAGVGEQYF.

This CDR3 is CASSVAEQVGGYGYTF. The CDR3 bases are TGTGCCAGCAGTGTAGCCGAACAGGTCGGCGGCTATGGCTACACCTTC. The chain employs TRBV27 and TRBJ1-2; D might be TRBD1 (5 bases). V dropped 5 bases and J dropped 4 bases, with 20 bases sitting between them. The CDR3 has 16 amino acids. In germline, CDR1 is MNHEY, CDR2 SMNVEV (reference sequence).

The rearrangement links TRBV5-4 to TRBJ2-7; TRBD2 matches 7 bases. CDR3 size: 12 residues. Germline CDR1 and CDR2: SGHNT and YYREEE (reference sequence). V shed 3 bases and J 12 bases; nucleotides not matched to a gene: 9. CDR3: CASSWGGDRAYF. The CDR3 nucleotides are TGTGCCAGCAGCTGGGGGGGGGATCGGGCGTACTTC.

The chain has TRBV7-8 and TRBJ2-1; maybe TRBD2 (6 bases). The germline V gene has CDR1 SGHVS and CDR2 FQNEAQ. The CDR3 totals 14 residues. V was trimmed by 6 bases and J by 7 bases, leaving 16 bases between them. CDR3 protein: CASSLKRLGNEQFF. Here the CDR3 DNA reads TGTGCCAGCAGTCTTAAACGACTAGGGAATGAGCAGTTCTTC. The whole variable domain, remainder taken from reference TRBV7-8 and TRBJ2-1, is GAGVSQSPRYKVAKRGQDVALRCDPISGHVSLFWYQQALGQGPEFLTYFQNEAQLDKSGLPSDRFFAERPEGSVSTLKIQRTQQEDSAVYLCASSLKRLGNEQFFGPGTRLTVL.

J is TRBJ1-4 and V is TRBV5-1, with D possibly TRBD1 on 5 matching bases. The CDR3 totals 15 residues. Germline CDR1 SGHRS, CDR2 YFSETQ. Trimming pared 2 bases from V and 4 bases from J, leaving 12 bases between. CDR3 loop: CASSLITGNNEKLFF. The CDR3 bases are TGCGCCAGCAGCTTAATCACAGGAAATAATGAAAAACTGTTTTTT.

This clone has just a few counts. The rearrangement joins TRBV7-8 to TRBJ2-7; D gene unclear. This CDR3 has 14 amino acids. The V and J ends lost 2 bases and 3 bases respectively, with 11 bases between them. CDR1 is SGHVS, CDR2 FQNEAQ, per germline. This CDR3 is CASSLSSQDYEQYF. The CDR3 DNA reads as TGTGCCAGCAGCTTATCGTCCCAGGACTACGAGCAGTACTTC.

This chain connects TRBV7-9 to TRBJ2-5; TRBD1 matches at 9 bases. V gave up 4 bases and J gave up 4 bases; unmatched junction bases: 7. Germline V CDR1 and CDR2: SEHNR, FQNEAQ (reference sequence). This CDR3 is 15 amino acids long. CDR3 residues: CASSSTGGMGETQYF. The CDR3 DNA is TGTGCCAGCAGCTCAACAGGGGGCATGGGAGAGACCCAGTACTTC.

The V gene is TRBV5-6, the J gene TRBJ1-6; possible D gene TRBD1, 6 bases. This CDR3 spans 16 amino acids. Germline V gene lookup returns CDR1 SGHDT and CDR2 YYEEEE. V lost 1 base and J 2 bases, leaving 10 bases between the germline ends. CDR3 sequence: CASSLPGTTYNSPLHF. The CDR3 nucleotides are TGTGCCAGCAGCTTGCCAGGGACAACCTATAATTCACCCCTCCACTTT.

The DNA for the CDR3 is TGTGCCAGCAGCTCCGGACTAGCCTACGAGCAGTACTTC. It encodes CASSSGLAYEQYF. The gene calls are TRBV5-4 and TRBJ2-7; 7 bases match TRBD2. V lost 3 bases to trimming and J lost 2 bases; unmatched junction nucleotides: 2. The CDR3 is 13 amino acids. Germline assignment: CDR1 SGHNT and CDR2 YYREEE (reference sequence).

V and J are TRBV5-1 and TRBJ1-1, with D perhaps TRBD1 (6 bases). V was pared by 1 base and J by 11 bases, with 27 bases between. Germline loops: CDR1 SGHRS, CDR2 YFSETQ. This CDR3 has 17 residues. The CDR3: CASSLPGGQEGMWGAFF. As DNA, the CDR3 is TGCGCCAGCAGCTTGCCCGGGGGGCAGGAGGGTATGTGGGGCGCTTTCTTT.

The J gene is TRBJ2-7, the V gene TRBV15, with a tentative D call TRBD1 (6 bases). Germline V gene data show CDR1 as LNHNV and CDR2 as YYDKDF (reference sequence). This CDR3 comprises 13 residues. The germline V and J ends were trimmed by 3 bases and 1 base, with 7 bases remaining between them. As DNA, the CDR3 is TGTGCCACCAGCAGCGACAGGTCCTACGAGCAGTACTTC. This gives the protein CATSSDRSYEQYF.

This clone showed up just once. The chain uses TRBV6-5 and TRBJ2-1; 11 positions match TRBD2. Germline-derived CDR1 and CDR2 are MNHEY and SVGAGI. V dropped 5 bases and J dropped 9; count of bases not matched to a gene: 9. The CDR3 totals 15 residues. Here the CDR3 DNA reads TGTGCCAGCAGTATAGCGGGGGGGCGGGCTGGTGAGCAGTTCTTC. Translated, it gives CASSIAGGRAGEQFF.

CDR3 in amino acids: CASSPGGDRGSTF. The CDR3 DNA is TGTGCCAGCAGCCCAGGGGGGGACAGGGGGTCCACCTTC. The V call is TRBV9, the J call TRBJ1-2; 11 bases fit TRBD1. Trimming removed 4 bases from V and 13 bases from J; junction bases left unmatched: 9. CDR1 is SGDLS and CDR2 is YYNGEE in the germline V gene. The CDR3 runs 13 residues.

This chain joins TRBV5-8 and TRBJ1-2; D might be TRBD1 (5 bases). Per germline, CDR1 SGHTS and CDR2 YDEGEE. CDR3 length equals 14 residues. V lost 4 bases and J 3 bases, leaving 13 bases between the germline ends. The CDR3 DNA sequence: TGTGCCAGCAGCCCCTGGGAAGGGGACTATGGCTACACCTTC. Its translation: CASSPWEGDYGYTF.

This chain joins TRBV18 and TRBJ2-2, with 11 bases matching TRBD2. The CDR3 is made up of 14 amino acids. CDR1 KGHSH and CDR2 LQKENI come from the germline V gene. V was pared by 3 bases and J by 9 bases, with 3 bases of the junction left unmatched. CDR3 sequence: CASSPTSGSWELFF. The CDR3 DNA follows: TGTGCCAGCTCACCTACTAGCGGGAGTTGGGAGCTGTTTTTT.